Only a few counts were recorded for the clone carrying this TCR beta chain. Trimming cost V 6 bases and J 5 bases; bases outside gene matches: 8. The CDR3 has 14 residues. Germline V gene lookup returns CDR1 SGHRS and CDR2 YFSETQ. This sample stems from a study of glioma-infiltrating T cells after dendritic cell vaccination. Turning to the study itself: Between 2003 and 2012, patients got autologous tumor lysate-pulsed dendritic cell vaccines.

TCRdb's copy holds only in-frame clones and misses some; the assay was immunoSEQ multiplex PCR. Found here are fewer than 85,000 clones, 80% to 85% of them singletons; the top ten hold around 8%. The chain employs TRBV5-1 and TRBJ1-1; 9 bases fit TRBD1. The sequence came from a human donor with glioblastoma. This specimen was blood, taken before dendritic cell vaccination. The CDR3 reads CASTRDRATTEAFF. Written as DNA, the CDR3 is TGCGCCAGCACCAGGGACAGGGCTACTACTGAAGCTTTCTTT.